The 17 T cell receptor beta chains presented below share a single source sample, sequenced in a study of blood T cell repertoires in COVID-19. Profiled with immunoSEQ multiplex PCR; TCRdb holds only in-frame clones, not every one. This table holds about 230,000 clones, just over 85% found once. The sequencing input was peripheral blood. These receptors were obtained from a man between 50 and 59 years old with COVID-19, enrolled during active disease.

The chain links TRBV28 to TRBJ1-2; the D is unclear. Germline V lookup: CDR1 MDHEN, CDR2 SYDVKM. V shed 2 bases and J shed 2 bases, with 6 bases lying between them. This CDR3 is 13 amino acids long. This CDR3 is CASSLSGNYGYTF. In nucleotides, the CDR3 is TGTGCCAGCAGTTTAAGCGGCAACTATGGCTACACCTTC.

The rearrangement uses TRBV20-1 and TRBJ2-7; the D gene is possibly TRBD1 (5 bases). This CDR3 has 11 amino acids. Trimming left V 6 bases short and J 7 bases short, with 13 bases between. Germline CDR1 is DFQATT and CDR2 is SNEGSKA (reference sequence). The chain's CDR3 is CSADMGQEQYF. For the CDR3, the DNA is TGCAGTGCCGACATGGGGCAAGAGCAGTACTTC.

V usage is TRBV14 and J usage is TRBJ2-2; 12 bases line up with TRBD2. CDR3 size: 19 residues. V trimming: 3 bases; J trimming: 3 bases; junction bases outside the gene matches: 11. Germline V gives CDR1 SGHDN, CDR2 FVKESK. CDR3 sequence (DNA): TGTGCCAGCAGCCACTACTTTGGGGGACTAGCGGGTCACACCGGGGAGCTGTTTTTT. This codes for CASSHYFGGLAGHTGELFF.

This chain uses TRBV7-9 with TRBJ2-7; TRBD1 matches at 8 bases. In germline, CDR1 is SEHNR, CDR2 FQNEAQ (reference sequence). The length of the CDR3 is 16 residues. Trimming removed 1 base from V and 5 bases from J; junction bases left unmatched: 10. DNA for the CDR3: TGTGCCAGCAGCTTAGACGCCGGACAGGGTTCAGACGAGCAGTACTTC. Protein: CASSLDAGQGSDEQYF.

This sequence joins TRBV27 and TRBJ2-1; D might be TRBD2 (5 bases). The CDR3 runs to 14 residues. Germline assignment: CDR1 MNHEY and CDR2 SMNVEV (reference sequence). The V end lost 5 bases, the J end lost 9 bases, and 17 bases lay between the germline ends. The CDR3 reads CASSPLIRAGEQFF. In DNA, the CDR3 is TGTGCCAGCAGTCCTCTTATACGGGCGGGTGAGCAGTTCTTC.

The chain has TRBV28 and TRBJ1-1; 7 nucleotides agree with TRBD1. The CDR3 runs to 14 residues. CDR1 and CDR2 from the germline V gene are MDHEN and SYDVKM. J gave up 4 bases and V 5 bases, and 7 bases lay outside the gene matches. The CDR3 DNA follows: TGTGCCAGCAGTCGACAGGGTCAGGGCACTGAAGCTTTCTTT. This codes for CASSRQGQGTEAFF.

This rearrangement joins TRBV29-1 to TRBJ2-7; D perhaps matches TRBD1 (6 bases). The CDR3 length is 12 residues. The germline V and J ends were trimmed by 5 bases and 2 bases, with 10 bases remaining between them. Germline V gene lookup returns CDR1 SQVTM and CDR2 ANQGSEA. The CDR3 region has the DNA TGCAGCGTTCTCAGGGGACCCTACGAGCAGTACTTC. This sequence encodes CSVLRGPYEQYF.

The chain joins TRBV2 to TRBJ2-7; 10 bases are a match to TRBD1. Germline CDR1 and CDR2: SNHLY and FYNNEI. This CDR3 comprises 15 residues. V lost 5 bases, J lost 3 bases, and 7 bases stayed unmatched. CDR3 sequence: CASSRAGQGDYEQYF. The CDR3 DNA sequence: TGTGCCAGCAGTAGGGCCGGACAGGGGGACTACGAGCAGTACTTC.

The gene calls are TRBV7-2 and TRBJ1-5; tentatively, D is TRBD1 (5 bases). Between the trimmed V and J ends, which lost 5 bases and 1 base, there was a span of 12 bases. The CDR3 contains 15 residues. CDR1 is SGHTA and CDR2 is FQGNSA in the germline V gene. The CDR3 sequence: CASSRAGMSNQPQHF. The DNA for the CDR3 is TGTGCCAGCAGCCGGGCAGGGATGAGCAATCAGCCCCAGCATTTT. Supplemented by reference TRBV7-2 and TRBJ1-5, the full variable domain reads GAGVSQSPSNKVTEKGKDVELRCDPISGHTALYWYRQSLGQGLEFLIYFQGNSAPDKSGLPSDRFSAERTGGSVSTLTIQRTQQEDSAVYLCASSRAGMSNQPQHFGDGTRLSIL.

This clone was seen only once. The chain has TRBV10-2 and TRBJ2-1, with 12 bases identical to TRBD2. The J segment lost 4 bases and the V segment lost 7 bases, leaving 2 bases of the junction unmatched. The CDR3 is 14 amino acids. Germline CDR1 is WSHSY and CDR2 is SAAADI. The CDR3 bases are TGCGCCAGCAAAGGGACTAGCGGGTACAATGAGCAGTTCTTC. Protein product: CASKGTSGYNEQFF.

The chain employs TRBV5-4 and TRBJ2-7, with D possibly TRBD1 on 5 matching bases. Per germline, CDR1 SGHNT and CDR2 YYREEE (reference sequence). Trimming stripped 2 bases from V and 0 bases from J, with 12 bases between. The CDR3 loop spans 15 amino acids. This CDR3 reads CASSLGEKNSYEQYF. The CDR3 DNA sequence: TGTGCCAGCAGCTTAGGGGAAAAAAACTCCTACGAGCAGTACTTC. Drawing the rest from reference TRBV5-4 and TRBJ2-7, the complete variable domain is ETGVTQSPTHLIKTRGQQVTLRCSSQSGHNTVSWYQQALGQGPQFIFQYYREEENGRGNFPPRFSGLQFPNYSSELNVNALELDDSALYLCASSLGEKNSYEQYFGPGTRLTVT.

The chain joins TRBV3-1 (or the pseudogene TRBV3-2) to TRBJ2-3, with 8 positions matching TRBD2. CDR3 length: 15 residues. Germline V gene data show CDR1 as LGHDT and CDR2 as YNNKEL (reference sequence). V dropped 4 bases and J dropped 4; count of bases not matched to a gene: 7. Here the CDR3 reads CASSPGTGGADTQYF. The CDR3 region has the DNA TGTGCCAGCAGCCCGGGGACCGGGGGGGCAGATACGCAGTATTTT.

This chain connects TRBV5-1 to TRBJ2-1, with a weak D call TRBD2 (5 bases). The CDR3 has 15 amino acids. Germline V gene lookup returns CDR1 SGHRS and CDR2 YFSETQ. The V gene lost 4 bases and the J gene lost 7 bases, with 18 bases spanning the gap. CDR3 amino acids: CASSRRESLGNEQFF. CDR3 DNA: TGCGCCAGCAGCCGACGGGAAAGCCTGGGGAATGAGCAGTTCTTC.

V gene TRBV19 combines with J gene TRBJ2-1, with D tentatively TRBD2 (5 bases). The CDR3 spans 13 residues. The germline V gene has CDR1 LNHDA and CDR2 SQIVND (reference sequence). Trimming took 2 bases from V and 10 from J, leaving 12 bases between them. This CDR3 reads CASSISERREQFF. For the CDR3, the DNA is TGTGCCAGTAGTATATCAGAGCGGAGGGAGCAGTTCTTC. The variable domain in full, completed from reference TRBV19 and TRBJ2-1, reads DGGITQSPKYLFRKEGQNVTLSCEQNLNHDAMYWYRQDPGQGLRLIYYSQIVNDFQKGDIAEGYSVSREKKESFPLTVTSAQKNPTAFYLCASSISERREQFFGPGTRLTVL.

Only one count was recorded for this clone. The chain joins TRBV6-5 to TRBJ1-6; 7 bases align to TRBD1. The V segment lost 4 bases and the J segment 9 bases; nucleotides outside the gene matches: 3. Germline-derived CDR1 and CDR2 are MNHEY and SVGAGI. The CDR3 length is 13 residues. Here the CDR3 reads CASSFTGASPLHF. CDR3 bases: TGTGCCAGCAGTTTCACAGGGGCTTCACCCCTCCACTTT.

The V gene is TRBV7-9, the J gene TRBJ1-2; TRBD1 matches 7 bases. CDR3 length: 16 residues. Germline CDR1 reads SEHNR; CDR2 reads FQNEAQ (reference sequence). With V trimmed by 0 bases and J by 6 bases, 10 bases remained unmatched. DNA of the CDR3: TGTGCCAGCAGCTTAGCTTTGCCCAGACAGGGTGATGGCTACACCTTC. Amino acids: CASSLALPRQGDGYTF.

The V call is TRBV27, the J call TRBJ1-1; D not resolved. Per germline, CDR1 MNHEY and CDR2 SMNVEV (reference sequence). The V gene lost 4 bases and the J gene lost 1 base, with 10 bases spanning the gap. This CDR3 contains 14 residues. This CDR3 is CASSSTGWNTEAFF. The CDR3 region has the DNA TGTGCCAGCAGTTCAACGGGTTGGAACACTGAAGCTTTCTTT.